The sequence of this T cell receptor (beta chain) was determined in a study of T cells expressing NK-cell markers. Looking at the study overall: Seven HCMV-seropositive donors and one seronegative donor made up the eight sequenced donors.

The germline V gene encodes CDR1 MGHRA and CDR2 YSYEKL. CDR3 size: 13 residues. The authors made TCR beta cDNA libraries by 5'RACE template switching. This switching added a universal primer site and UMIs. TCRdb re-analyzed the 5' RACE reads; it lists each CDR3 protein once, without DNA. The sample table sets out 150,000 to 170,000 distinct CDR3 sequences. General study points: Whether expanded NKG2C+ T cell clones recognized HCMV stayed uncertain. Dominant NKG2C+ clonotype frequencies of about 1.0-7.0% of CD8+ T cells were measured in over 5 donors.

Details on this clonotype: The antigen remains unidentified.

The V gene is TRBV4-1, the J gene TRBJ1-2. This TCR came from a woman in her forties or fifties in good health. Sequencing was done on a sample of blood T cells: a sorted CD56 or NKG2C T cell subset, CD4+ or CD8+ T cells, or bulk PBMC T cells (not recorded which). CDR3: CASSQDHNYGYTF.